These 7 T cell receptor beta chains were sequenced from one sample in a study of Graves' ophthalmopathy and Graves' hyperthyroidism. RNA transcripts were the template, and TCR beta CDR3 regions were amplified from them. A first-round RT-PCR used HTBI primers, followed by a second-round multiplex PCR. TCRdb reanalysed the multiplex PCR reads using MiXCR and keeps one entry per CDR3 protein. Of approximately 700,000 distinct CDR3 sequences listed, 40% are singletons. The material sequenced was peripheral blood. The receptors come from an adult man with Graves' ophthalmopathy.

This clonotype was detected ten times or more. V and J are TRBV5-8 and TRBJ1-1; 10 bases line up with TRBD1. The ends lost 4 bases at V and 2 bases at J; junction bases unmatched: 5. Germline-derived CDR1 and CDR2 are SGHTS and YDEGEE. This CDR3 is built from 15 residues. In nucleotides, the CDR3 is TGTGCCAGCAGCGTGGGACAGGGGATTAACACTGAAGCTTTCTTT. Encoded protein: CASSVGQGINTEAFF.

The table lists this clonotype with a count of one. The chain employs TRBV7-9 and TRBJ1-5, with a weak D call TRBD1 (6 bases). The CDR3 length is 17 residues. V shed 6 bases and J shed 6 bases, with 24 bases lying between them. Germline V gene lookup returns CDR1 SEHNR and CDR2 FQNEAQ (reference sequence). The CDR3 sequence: CASSTRDTSPRGQPQHF. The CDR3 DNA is TGTGCCAGCAGTACCAGGGACACCTCGCCGAGGGGTCAGCCCCAGCATTTT.

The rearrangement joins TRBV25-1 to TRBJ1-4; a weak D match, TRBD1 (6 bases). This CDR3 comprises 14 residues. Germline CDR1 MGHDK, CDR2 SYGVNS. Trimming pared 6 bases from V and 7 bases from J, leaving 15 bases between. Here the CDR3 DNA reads TGTGCCAGCAGCTCGGGGGGGCGCGGTGAAAAACTGTTTTTT. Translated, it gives CASSSGGRGEKLFF. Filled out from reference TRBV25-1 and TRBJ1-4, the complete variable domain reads EADIYQTPRYLVIGTGKKITLECSQTMGHDKMYWYQQDPGMELHLIHYSYGVNSTEKGDLSSESTVSRIRTEHFPLTLESARPSHTSQYLCASSSGGRGEKLFFGSGTQLSVL.

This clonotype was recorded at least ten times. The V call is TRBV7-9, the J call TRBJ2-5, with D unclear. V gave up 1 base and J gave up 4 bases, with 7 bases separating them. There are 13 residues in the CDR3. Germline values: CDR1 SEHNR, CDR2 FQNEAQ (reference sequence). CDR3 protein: CASSLGQRETQYF. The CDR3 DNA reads TGTGCCAGCAGCTTAGGGCAGCGAGAGACCCAGTACTTC.

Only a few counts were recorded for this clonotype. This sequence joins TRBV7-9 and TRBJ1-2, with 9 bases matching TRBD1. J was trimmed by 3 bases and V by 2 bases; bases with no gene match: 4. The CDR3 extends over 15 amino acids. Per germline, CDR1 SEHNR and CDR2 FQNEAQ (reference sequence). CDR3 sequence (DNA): TGTGCCAGCAGCTTAACAGGGGGCGAGGACTATGGCTACACCTTC. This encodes CASSLTGGEDYGYTF. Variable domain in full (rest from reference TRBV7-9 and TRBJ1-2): DTGVSQNPRHKITKRGQNVTFRCDPISEHNRLYWYRQTLGQGPEFLTYFQNEAQLEKSRLLSDRFSAERPKGSFSTLEIQRTEQGDSAMYLCASSLTGGEDYGYTFGSGTRLTVV.

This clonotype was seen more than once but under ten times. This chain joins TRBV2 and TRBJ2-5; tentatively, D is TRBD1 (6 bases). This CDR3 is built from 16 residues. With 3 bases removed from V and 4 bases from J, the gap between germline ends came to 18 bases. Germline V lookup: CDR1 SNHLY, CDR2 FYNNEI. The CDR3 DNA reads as TGTGCCAGCAGTGACTACTCCACAGGGTTCTCAGAGACCCAGTACTTC. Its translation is CASSDYSTGFSETQYF.

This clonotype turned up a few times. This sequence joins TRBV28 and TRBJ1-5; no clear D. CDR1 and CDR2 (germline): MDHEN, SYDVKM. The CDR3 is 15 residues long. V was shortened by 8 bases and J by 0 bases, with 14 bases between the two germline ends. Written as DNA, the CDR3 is TGTGCCAGCCATAGACGGAGCTATAGCAATCAGCCCCAGCATTTT. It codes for CASHRRSYSNQPQHF.